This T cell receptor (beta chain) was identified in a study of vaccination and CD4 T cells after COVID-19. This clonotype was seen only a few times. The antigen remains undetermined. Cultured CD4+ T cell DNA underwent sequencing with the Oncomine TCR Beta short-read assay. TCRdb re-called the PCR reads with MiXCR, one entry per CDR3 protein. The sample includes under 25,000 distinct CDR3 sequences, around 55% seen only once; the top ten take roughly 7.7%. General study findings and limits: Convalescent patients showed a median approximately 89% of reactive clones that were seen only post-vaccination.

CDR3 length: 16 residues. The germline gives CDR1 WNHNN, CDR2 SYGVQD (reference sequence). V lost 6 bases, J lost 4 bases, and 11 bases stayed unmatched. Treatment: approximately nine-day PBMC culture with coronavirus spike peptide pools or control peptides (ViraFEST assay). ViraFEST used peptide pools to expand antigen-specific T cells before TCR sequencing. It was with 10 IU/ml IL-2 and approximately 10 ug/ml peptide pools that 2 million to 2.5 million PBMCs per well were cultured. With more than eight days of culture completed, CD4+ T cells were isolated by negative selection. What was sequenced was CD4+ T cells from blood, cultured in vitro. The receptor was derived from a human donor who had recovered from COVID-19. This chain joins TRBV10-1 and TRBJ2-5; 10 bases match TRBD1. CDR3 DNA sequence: TGCGCCAGCAGCTTCTCCGGGACAGGGGAATTAGAGACCCAGTACTTC. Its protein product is CASSFSGTGELETQYF.